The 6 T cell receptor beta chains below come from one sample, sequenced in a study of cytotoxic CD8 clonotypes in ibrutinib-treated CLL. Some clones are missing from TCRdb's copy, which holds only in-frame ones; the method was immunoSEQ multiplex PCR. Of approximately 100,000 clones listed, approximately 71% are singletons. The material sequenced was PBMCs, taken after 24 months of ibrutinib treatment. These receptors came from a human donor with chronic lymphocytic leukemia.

CDR3 sequence: CASGDRASGNTIYF. CDR3 bases: TGTGCCAGTGGGGACAGGGCCTCTGGAAACACCATATATTTT. The chain uses TRBV19 and TRBJ1-3; 9 nucleotides line up with TRBD1. The V gene end was trimmed by 8 bases and the J gene end by 0 bases; junction bases not matched to a gene: 2. The CDR3 is made up of 14 amino acids. Germline-derived CDR1 and CDR2 are LNHDA and SQIVND (reference sequence).

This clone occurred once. This CDR3 reads CASSLVSSGANVLTF. The CDR3 nucleotides are TGCGCCAGCAGCTTGGTTAGCTCTGGGGCCAACGTCCTGACTTTC. V usage is TRBV5-1 and J usage is TRBJ2-6, with D unresolved. Germline loops: CDR1 SGHRS, CDR2 YFSETQ. There are 15 residues in the CDR3. V lost 0 bases and J 0 bases, leaving 4 bases between the germline ends.

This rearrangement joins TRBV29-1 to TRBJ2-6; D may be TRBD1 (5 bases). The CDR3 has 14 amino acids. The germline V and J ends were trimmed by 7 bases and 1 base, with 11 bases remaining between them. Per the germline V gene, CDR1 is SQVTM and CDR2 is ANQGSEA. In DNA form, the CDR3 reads TGCAGCGGAACTACAGGTTCTGGGGCCAACGTCCTGACTTTC. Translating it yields CSGTTGSGANVLTF. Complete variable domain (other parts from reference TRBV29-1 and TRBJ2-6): SAVISQKPSRDICQRGTSLTIQCQVDSQVTMMFWYRQQPGQSLTLIATANQGSEATYESGFVIDKFPISRPNLTFSTLTVSNMSPEDSSIYLCSGTTGSGANVLTFGAGSRLTVL.

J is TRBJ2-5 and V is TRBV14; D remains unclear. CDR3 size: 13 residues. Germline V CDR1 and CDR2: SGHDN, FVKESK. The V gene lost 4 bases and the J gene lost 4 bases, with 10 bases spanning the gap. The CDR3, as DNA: TGTGCCAGCAGCCGTAAGAATGTAGAGACCCAGTACTTC. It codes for CASSRKNVETQYF.

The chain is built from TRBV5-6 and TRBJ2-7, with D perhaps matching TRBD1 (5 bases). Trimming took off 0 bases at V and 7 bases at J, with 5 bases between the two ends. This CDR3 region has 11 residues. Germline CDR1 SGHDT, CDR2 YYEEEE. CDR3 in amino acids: CASSLDREQYF. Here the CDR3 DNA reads TGTGCCAGCAGCTTGGACAGGGAGCAGTACTTC.

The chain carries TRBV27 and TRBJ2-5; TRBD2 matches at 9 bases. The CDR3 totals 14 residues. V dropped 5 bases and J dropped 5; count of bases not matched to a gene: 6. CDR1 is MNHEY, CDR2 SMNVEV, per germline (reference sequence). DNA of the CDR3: TGTGCCAGCAGTACCTTAGCGGGAGTTGAGACCCAGTACTTC. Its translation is CASSTLAGVETQYF.